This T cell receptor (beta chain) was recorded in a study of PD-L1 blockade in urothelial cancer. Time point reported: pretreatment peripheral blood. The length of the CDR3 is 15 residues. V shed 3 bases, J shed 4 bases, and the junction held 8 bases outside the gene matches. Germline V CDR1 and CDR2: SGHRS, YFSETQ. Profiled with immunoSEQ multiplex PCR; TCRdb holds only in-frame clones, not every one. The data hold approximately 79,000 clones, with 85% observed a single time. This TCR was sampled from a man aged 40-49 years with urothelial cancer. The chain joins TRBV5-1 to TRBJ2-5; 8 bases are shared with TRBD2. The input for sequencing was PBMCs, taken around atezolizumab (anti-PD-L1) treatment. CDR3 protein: CASSSSGRELETQYF. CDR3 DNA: TGCGCCAGCAGCTCGAGCGGGAGAGAGTTAGAGACCCAGTACTTC.